This paragraph reports one T cell receptor (beta chain). The antigen is undetermined. The data derive from a study of OX40 agonist ivuxolimab in advanced cancers. Notes on the study in general: Expanded clones tended on average to be more numerous among CD8+ T cells than CD4+.

Germline CDR1 is MDHEN and CDR2 is SYDVKM. V was trimmed by 8 bases and J by 0 bases, leaving 14 bases between them. The CDR3 loop spans 15 amino acids. The table came from immunoSEQ multiplex PCR; TCRdb's copy has only in-frame clones and leaves some out. The sample carries tens of thousands of clones, roughly 82% recorded once. Patients were ineligible given autoimmune disease history or systemic immunosuppression. V is TRBV28 and J is TRBJ1-5, with D perhaps matching TRBD1 (6 bases). Sequencing was performed on CD4+ or CD8+ T cells sorted from blood, taken in a trial of the OX40 agonist ivuxolimab. This clonotype originated in an adult with an advanced solid tumor such as melanoma, head and neck, liver or kidney cancer. CDR3 in DNA: TGTGCCAGCGCCGACAGGCAAGCTAGCAATCAGCCCCAGCATTTT. It codes for CASADRQASNQPQHF.